The 20 T cell receptor beta chains below all came from one sample that was sequenced in a study of cytomegalovirus exposure and HLA in healthy donors. Researchers ran the PCR with 60 Vbeta and 13 Jbeta primers. Sequencing used immunoSEQ multiplex PCR; TCRdb keeps in-frame clones, though not all of them. There are about 48,000 clones in the sample, with about 6% held by the top ten. Sequenced input: PBMCs. Receptor source: a male donor in good health and CMV-seropositive.

The V call is TRBV28, the J call TRBJ2-1; D is perhaps TRBD1 (6 bases). The length of the CDR3 is 18 residues. Trimming removed 4 bases at V and 5 bases at J, with 24 bases between. Germline CDR1 MDHEN, CDR2 SYDVKM. The CDR3, as DNA: TGTGCCAGCAGTTACCCCAGGGGCTTAGCCCCCGGCAACAATGAGCAGTTCTTC. It translates to CASSYPRGLAPGNNEQFF.

As regards this clone: Distinct nucleotide sequences in the sample also encode this CDR3. The chain has TRBV10-3 and TRBJ2-2; no firm D call. Germline CDR1 reads ENHRY; CDR2 reads SYGVKD. V lost 6 bases and J 1 base, leaving 15 bases between the germline ends. CDR3 length: 16 amino acids. The CDR3 protein is CAISEAMKMNTGELFF. The CDR3, as DNA: TGTGCCATCAGCGAGGCGATGAAAATGAACACCGGGGAGCTGTTTTTT.

This rearrangement joins TRBV29-1 to TRBJ2-7; 9 bases line up with TRBD2. The CDR3 sequence is 12 residues long. CDR1 and CDR2 (germline): SQVTM, ANQGSEA. J was trimmed by 5 bases and V by 4 bases; bases with no gene match: 3. The CDR3 DNA reads as TGCAGCGTTGGTAGCGGGGGTCACGAGCAGTACTTC. Translating gives CSVGSGGHEQYF.

J is TRBJ2-1 and V is TRBV5-4, with 7 positions matching TRBD1. Per germline, CDR1 SGHNT and CDR2 YYREEE (reference sequence). The CDR3 is made up of 14 amino acids. With V trimmed by 3 bases and J by 7 bases, 7 bases remained unmatched. The CDR3 here is CASSWDRALNEQFF. CDR3 DNA: TGTGCCAGCAGCTGGGACAGAGCCTTAAATGAGCAGTTCTTC.

The V call is TRBV5-1, the J call TRBJ2-6; D ambiguous. The CDR3 has 16 amino acids. The V and J ends lost 4 bases and 0 bases respectively, with 11 bases between them. The germline gives CDR1 SGHRS, CDR2 YFSETQ. CDR3 bases: TGCGCCAGCAGCGCCGTCACCGGCTCTGGGGCCAACGTCCTGACTTTC. Its protein product is CASSAVTGSGANVLTF.

This chain joins TRBV28 and TRBJ1-1; D is ambiguous. The length of the CDR3 is 12 residues. Germline lookup yields CDR1 MDHEN and CDR2 SYDVKM. V was cut by 3 bases and J by 0 bases, with 2 bases left in between. CDR3 in DNA: TGTGCCAGCAGTTTCATGAACACTGAAGCTTTCTTT. Protein product: CASSFMNTEAFF.

The chain is built from TRBV7-2 and TRBJ1-2, with D perhaps TRBD1 (6 bases). Germline-derived CDR1 and CDR2 are SGHTA and FQGNSA. Deletions cut 3 bases from V and 8 bases from J, with 16 bases between. CDR3 length equals 14 residues. CDR3 DNA sequence: TGTGCCAGCAGCTTCTGGACAGAATCTGTAGGCTACACCTTC. It codes for CASSFWTESVGYTF.

The chain is built from TRBV7-9 and TRBJ2-5; D unclear. Between the trimmed V and J ends, which lost 1 base and 4 bases, there was a span of 16 bases. CDR1 is SEHNR and CDR2 is FQNEAQ in the germline V gene (reference sequence). The CDR3 covers 16 residues. CDR3 in amino acids: CASSLGLAAGGETQYF. The CDR3 DNA sequence: TGTGCCAGCAGCTTAGGATTGGCGGCCGGTGGAGAGACCCAGTACTTC.

This chain links TRBV28 with TRBJ1-1, with D possibly TRBD1 on 5 matching bases. Germline loops: CDR1 MDHEN, CDR2 SYDVKM. The CDR3 covers 15 residues. The ends were cut back, 5 bases at V and 3 bases at J, with 16 bases in the middle. The CDR3 bases are TGTGCCAGCAGTGATGTCAGGGAGGGTGACACTGAAGCTTTCTTT. It translates to CASSDVREGDTEAFF. Using reference TRBV28 and TRBJ1-1 for the parts outside the CDR3, the full variable domain is DVKVTQSSRYLVKRTGEKVFLECVQDMDHENMFWYRQDPGLGLRLIYFSYDVKMKEKGDIPEGYSVSREKKERFSLILESASTNQTSMYLCASSDVREGDTEAFFGQGTRLTVV.

The V gene is TRBV4-2, the J gene TRBJ1-1; D is undetermined. The V gene's germline CDR1 is LGHNA and CDR2 YNFKEQ. CDR3 length equals 14 residues. V was trimmed by 2 bases and J by 6 bases, leaving 13 bases between them. The CDR3 DNA reads TGTGCCAGCAGCCAACGATCGGAGTTACCTGAAGCTTTCTTT. This translates into CASSQRSELPEAFF.

The chain has TRBV7-2 and TRBJ2-3; the D is unclear. Trimming cost V 7 bases and J 2 bases, with 13 bases left between them. CDR3 size: 14 residues. Germline-derived CDR1 and CDR2 are SGHTA and FQGNSA. CDR3 coding DNA: TGTGCCAGCATCAACGACATTTACACAGATACGCAGTATTTT. Protein sequence: CASINDIYTDTQYF.

The rearrangement links TRBV30 to TRBJ2-1; 11 bases fit TRBD2. The V gene's germline CDR1 is GTSNPN and CDR2 SVGIG (reference sequence). The CDR3 is 14 residues long. Trimming removed 2 bases from V and 7 bases from J; junction bases left unmatched: 4. The CDR3 DNA sequence: TGTGCCTGGAGTAATCTAGCGGGGGGTAATGAGCAGTTCTTC. Its protein is CAWSNLAGGNEQFF.

The CDR3 is CASTGDWLTPHYGYTF. CDR3 nucleotides: TGTGCCAGCACGGGTGACTGGCTTACCCCCCACTATGGCTACACCTTC. This chain connects TRBV5-4 to TRBJ1-2; D ambiguous. Trimming removed 6 bases from V and 3 bases from J, with 21 bases in between. The CDR3 totals 16 residues. CDR1 is SGHNT, CDR2 YYREEE, per germline (reference sequence).

V usage is TRBV6-5 and J usage is TRBJ1-1, with D perhaps TRBD1 (6 bases). V shed 5 bases and J shed 4 bases, with 8 bases lying between them. The CDR3 has 12 amino acids. The V gene's germline CDR1 is MNHEY and CDR2 SVGAGI. In DNA, the CDR3 is TGTGCCAGCAGTGCAGGGGCCACTGAAGCTTTCTTT. Its protein is CASSAGATEAFF.

The genes are TRBV6-5 and TRBJ1-3; TRBD1 agrees at 7 bases. CDR1 MNHEY and CDR2 SVGAGI come from the germline V gene. Trimming cost V 6 bases and J 2 bases; bases outside gene matches: 4. The CDR3 sequence is 14 residues long. Written as DNA, the CDR3 is TGTGCCAGCAGAGACAGGGTCACTGGAAACACCATATATTTT. Amino acid sequence: CASRDRVTGNTIYF.

The genes are TRBV4-2 and TRBJ1-1; D not certain. With 1 base removed from V and 1 base from J, the gap between germline ends came to 7 bases. The CDR3 contains 14 residues. CDR1 LGHNA and CDR2 YNFKEQ come from the germline V gene. The CDR3 spells CASSQVSGNTEAFF. The CDR3 coding sequence is TGTGCCAGCAGCCAAGTTTCAGGGAACACTGAAGCTTTCTTT.

The CDR3 loop reads CASSPRTSGGHTYEQYF. The CDR3 DNA sequence: TGTGCCAGCAGCCCACGGACTAGCGGGGGCCACACCTACGAGCAGTACTTC. The gene calls are TRBV7-2 and TRBJ2-7; 13 bases fit TRBD2. J gave up 2 bases and V 5 bases, and 9 bases lay outside the gene matches. The CDR3 has 17 residues. CDR1 and CDR2 (germline): SGHTA, FQGNSA.

The chain uses TRBV18 and TRBJ2-7, with 7 bases lining up with TRBD2. There are 17 residues in the CDR3. With V trimmed by 2 bases and J by 1 base, 11 bases remained unmatched. Germline V gene data show CDR1 as KGHSH and CDR2 as LQKENI. The DNA of the CDR3 is TGTGCCAGCTCACCAACCCCGGGCGGGGGTGGATCCTACGAGCAGTACTTC. It translates to CASSPTPGGGGSYEQYF.

The rearrangement links TRBV9 to TRBJ1-1, with a tentative D call TRBD1 (5 bases). The ends were cut back, 3 bases at V and 1 base at J, with 7 bases in the middle. This CDR3 has 13 residues. The germline V gene has CDR1 SGDLS and CDR2 YYNGEE. This CDR3 reads CASSGGQNTEAFF. DNA of the CDR3: TGTGCCAGCAGCGGAGGACAGAACACTGAAGCTTTCTTT. Complete variable domain (other parts from reference TRBV9 and TRBJ1-1): DSGVTQTPKHLITATGQRVTLRCSPRSGDLSVYWYQQSLDQGLQFLIQYYNGEERAKGNILERFSAQQFPDLHSELNLSSLELGDSALYFCASSGGQNTEAFFGQGTRLTVV.

The J gene is TRBJ2-7, the V gene TRBV29-1; perhaps TRBD2 as D (5 bases). CDR3 length: 14 residues. In germline, CDR1 is SQVTM, CDR2 ANQGSEA. V lost 1 base to trimming and J lost 5 bases, with 15 bases between them. CDR3 region: CSVEAFGLGNEQYF. The CDR3 DNA sequence: TGCAGCGTTGAAGCCTTTGGACTTGGGAACGAGCAGTACTTC.